The 9 T cell receptor beta chains below were found in one sample sequenced in a study of technical replicates of blood from several donors. Assay used: immunoSEQ multiplex PCR; TCRdb lists only in-frame clones, some missing. Of more than 15,000 clones detected, 70% to 85% appear once; the ten largest clones hold over 9%. Material for sequencing was PBMCs. These TCRs come from a human donor in good health. Some clones in this sample may be carry-over from other donors' samples.

This rearrangement joins TRBV28 to TRBJ2-7, with D possibly TRBD1 on 7 matching bases. This CDR3 has 14 amino acids. V lost 7 bases and J lost 1, with 14 bases in between. Germline V gives CDR1 MDHEN, CDR2 SYDVKM. CDR3: CASNFAGQSYEQYF. CDR3 bases: TGTGCCAGCAACTTCGCGGGACAGTCCTACGAGCAGTACTTC.

This clone was counted only a few times. The chain uses TRBV6-6 and TRBJ1-3, with 8 positions matching TRBD1. After removal of 5 bases from V and 1 base from J, the junction contained 4 bases not matched to a gene. This CDR3 is 15 amino acids long. CDR1 MNHNY and CDR2 SVGAGI come from the germline V gene (reference sequence). The CDR3 DNA reads TGTGCCAGCAGTCCCCGGACAGGGTCTGGAAACACCATATATTTT. This translates into CASSPRTGSGNTIYF.

The rearrangement joins TRBV6-1 to TRBJ2-7; TRBD2 aligns across 9 bases. The V gene end was trimmed by 2 bases and the J gene end by 2 bases; junction bases not matched to a gene: 4. Germline V gene lookup returns CDR1 MNHNS and CDR2 SASEGT. The CDR3 consists of 15 residues. The CDR3 DNA follows: TGTGCCAGCAGTGAATCCGCGGGAGGGCCCTACGAGCAGTACTTC. This gives the protein CASSESAGGPYEQYF.

The chain recombines TRBV19 with TRBJ2-1; 9 positions match TRBD2. CDR1 is LNHDA, CDR2 SQIVND, per germline (reference sequence). The CDR3 is 13 amino acids. V lost 7 bases to trimming and J lost 10 bases; unmatched junction nucleotides: 8. CDR3 sequence reads: CASTPGLAVEQFF. CDR3 sequence (DNA): TGTGCCAGTACCCCGGGACTAGCAGTCGAGCAGTTCTTC.

CDR3: CSVVWLPGGTQYF. As DNA, the CDR3 is TGCAGCGTTGTGTGGCTCCCGGGGGGTACGCAGTATTTT. This chain connects TRBV29-1 to TRBJ2-3; TRBD2 matches 7 bases. The CDR3 has 13 amino acids. Per germline, CDR1 SQVTM and CDR2 ANQGSEA. The V segment lost 4 bases and the J segment 8 bases; nucleotides outside the gene matches: 9.

The chain joins TRBV10-3 to TRBJ1-5; the match to TRBD1 covers 9 bases. With V trimmed by 10 bases and J by 3 bases, 13 bases remained unmatched. Per the germline V gene, CDR1 is ENHRY and CDR2 is SYGVKD. The CDR3 is 16 residues long. The CDR3 loop reads CATGGQGGINNQPQHF. For the CDR3, the DNA is TGTGCCACCGGGGGACAGGGAGGGATTAACAATCAGCCCCAGCATTTT.

The chain combines TRBV7-9 with TRBJ2-3, with TRBD1 matching over 7 bases. CDR1 is SEHNR, CDR2 FQNEAQ, per germline (reference sequence). CDR3 length: 13 amino acids. Trimming at V came to 5 bases and at J to 6 bases, leaving 5 bases not matched to a gene. The CDR3 region has the DNA TGTGCCAGCAGCCCGAGGGGGCCCGATACGCAGTATTTT. Its protein product is CASSPRGPDTQYF. Full variable domain (rest looked up from reference TRBV7-9 and TRBJ2-3): DTGVSQNPRHKITKRGQNVTFRCDPISEHNRLYWYRQTLGQGPEFLTYFQNEAQLEKSRLLSDRFSAERPKGSFSTLEIQRTEQGDSAMYLCASSPRGPDTQYFGPGTRLTVL.

V is TRBV28 and J is TRBJ1-2; D might be TRBD1 (6 bases). V was clipped by 5 bases and J by 0 bases, with 19 bases between them. Germline V CDR1 and CDR2: MDHEN, SYDVKM. CDR3 length equals 17 residues. In DNA form, the CDR3 reads TGTGCCAGCAGTGACATCAGGGGCGTACCAACTAACTATGGCTACACCTTC. Its protein product is CASSDIRGVPTNYGYTF.

This chain links TRBV9 with TRBJ2-1; 10 nucleotides line up with TRBD2. The J segment lost 9 bases and the V segment lost 4 bases, leaving 16 bases of the junction unmatched. The CDR3 sequence is 17 residues long. Germline-derived CDR1 and CDR2 are SGDLS and YYNGEE. CDR3 DNA sequence: TGTGCCAGCAGCCCTCCTATACTAGCGGGAAGTAGGGGTGAGCAGTTCTTC. Amino acid sequence: CASSPPILAGSRGEQFF.